Shown below are 24 T cell receptor beta chains from a single sample sequenced in a study of T-cell reconstitution after alpha-beta-depleted transplantation in children. Library preparation (for TCRbeta) was performed with unique molecular identifiers. In TCRdb, the PCR reads were re-called with MiXCR into one record per CDR3 protein. The repertoire has a few hundred thousand distinct CDR3 sequences, under 13% of them found once; the top ten carry roughly 27%. Sequencing was performed on PBMCs, taken before TCRalphabeta/CD19-depleted stem cell transplant. All receptors come from a child younger than two with acute myeloid leukemia, due to receive a stem cell transplant.

In this sample, this clonotype turned up once. The gene calls are TRBV7-2 and TRBJ2-1; tentatively, D is TRBD2 (6 bases). There are 14 residues in the CDR3. V was clipped by 4 bases and J by 8 bases, with 15 bases between them. Per the germline V gene, CDR1 is SGHTA and CDR2 is FQGNSA. The CDR3 region has the DNA TGTGCCAGCAGCTCCAGACCTAGCGAGGATGAGCAGTTCTTC. It specifies CASSSRPSEDEQFF.

Ten or more counts support this clonotype. The V and J genes are TRBV20-1 and TRBJ2-2; TRBD2 agrees at 15 bases. From germline, CDR1 is DFQATT and CDR2 SNEGSKA (reference sequence). This CDR3 contains 17 residues. V lost 3 bases to trimming and J lost 7 bases; unmatched junction nucleotides: 9. The CDR3 nucleotides read TGCAGTGCTAGCGGGACTAGCGGGGGGACGGACGTCGGGGAGCTGTTTTTT. Protein sequence: CSASGTSGGTDVGELFF.

This clonotype was seen repeatedly, ten times or more. The chain joins TRBV7-9 to TRBJ2-5, with D maybe TRBD2 (5 bases). Germline V gene sequence: CDR1 SEHNR, CDR2 FQNEAQ (reference sequence). With 4 bases removed from V and 5 bases from J, the gap between germline ends came to 8 bases. The CDR3 totals 12 residues. CDR3 sequence (DNA): TGTGCCAGCAGCTGGGAGTGGGAGACCCAGTACTTC. It encodes CASSWEWETQYF.

This clonotype has at least ten counts. V gene TRBV10-3 combines with J gene TRBJ2-2; the D gene is possibly TRBD1 (5 bases). Germline V gives CDR1 ENHRY, CDR2 SYGVKD. Trimming pared 4 bases from V and 0 bases from J, leaving 6 bases between. The CDR3 consists of 14 residues. This CDR3 is CAISGGANTGELFF. CDR3 coding DNA: TGTGCCATCAGTGGGGGCGCGAACACCGGGGAGCTGTTTTTT.

This clonotype was seen a handful of times. The chain employs TRBV11-2 and TRBJ1-5; 7 nucleotides agree with TRBD1. Germline V lookup: CDR1 SGHAT, CDR2 FQNNGV. The junction had 3 bases not matched to a gene; V was cut back by 5 bases and J by 2 bases. The CDR3 is made up of 14 amino acids. The CDR3, as DNA: TGTGCCAGCAGCCGAGACAGGGGCAATCAGCCCCAGCATTTT. Its protein is CASSRDRGNQPQHF.

Many counts were recorded for this clonotype. The V gene is TRBV9, the J gene TRBJ1-5; no clear D. The germline gives CDR1 SGDLS, CDR2 YYNGEE. This CDR3 spans 13 amino acids. Trimming removed 0 bases at V and 7 bases at J, with 8 bases between. CDR3 region: CASSVGAGQPQHF. The CDR3 DNA is TGTGCCAGCAGCGTAGGGGCAGGACAGCCCCAGCATTTT.

This clonotype was found many times. CDR3 in DNA: TGCAGTGCTAATAGAGCGGCCTCCCAGGGGGGCACAGATACGCAGTATTTT. Protein sequence: CSANRAASQGGTDTQYF. The chain carries TRBV20-1 and TRBJ2-3; 7 bases agree with TRBD1. This CDR3 is built from 17 residues. Germline V gene data show CDR1 as DFQATT and CDR2 as SNEGSKA (reference sequence). Trimming at V came to 4 bases and at J to 1 base, leaving 14 bases not matched to a gene.

The rearrangement joins TRBV5-4 to TRBJ2-1; 7 bases align to TRBD2. The trim removed 1 base at V and 7 bases at J, leaving 5 bases unmatched. CDR1 is SGHNT and CDR2 is YYREEE in the germline V gene (reference sequence). The CDR3 has 14 residues. The CDR3 DNA reads TGTGCCAGCAGCTTGCCTAGCGGCGTAAATGAGCAGTTCTTC. This translates into CASSLPSGVNEQFF.

This clonotype was recorded at least ten times. V is TRBV12-3 or TRBV12-4 and J is TRBJ2-1, with D perhaps TRBD2 (5 bases). The CDR3 runs to 16 residues. Between the trimmed V and J ends, which lost 3 bases and 4 bases, there was a span of 16 bases. The CDR3 region is CASSFEHGEFYNEQFF. The DNA for the CDR3 is TGTGCCAGCAGTTTCGAACATGGGGAGTTTTACAATGAGCAGTTCTTC.

This clonotype appeared many times. The chain combines TRBV20-1 with TRBJ2-5; TRBD2 might be the D (6 bases). CDR1 and CDR2 from the germline V gene are DFQATT and SNEGSKA (reference sequence). The CDR3 has 15 amino acids. With 0 bases removed from V and 4 bases from J, the gap between germline ends came to 15 bases. The CDR3 sequence is CSARDLVGAGETQYF. CDR3 sequence (DNA): TGCAGTGCTAGAGATCTCGTGGGAGCGGGAGAGACCCAGTACTTC.

There are many counts of this clonotype. This chain joins TRBV28 and TRBJ1-5, with D possibly being TRBD1 (5 bases). Trimming took off 6 bases at V and 6 bases at J, with 18 bases between the two ends. Per germline, CDR1 MDHEN and CDR2 SYDVKM. The CDR3 contains 15 residues. CDR3 amino acids: CASSPSGGASQPQHF. The CDR3 DNA is TGTGCCAGCAGCCCCTCGGGAGGGGCCAGTCAGCCCCAGCATTTT.

This clonotype was recorded many times. The V gene is TRBV5-1, the J gene TRBJ1-1; unclear D gene. Germline V gene lookup returns CDR1 SGHRS and CDR2 YFSETQ. Trimming removed 6 bases at V and 6 bases at J, with 27 bases between. There are 17 residues in the CDR3. The CDR3 region is CASTKTGREAGSPEAFF. The CDR3 nucleotides read TGCGCCAGCACCAAAACGGGCCGTGAGGCCGGATCCCCTGAAGCTTTCTTT.

This clonotype was seen repeatedly, ten times or more. This chain connects TRBV9 to TRBJ1-5, with TRBD1 matching over 7 bases. Looked up from germline, CDR1 is SGDLS and CDR2 is YYNGEE. The CDR3 contains 15 residues. V lost 4 bases and J lost 5; bases outside the gene matches: 9. The CDR3 bases are TGTGCCAGCAGCCGAGGGACAGTCGAGGATCAGCCCCAGCATTTT. It translates to CASSRGTVEDQPQHF. Drawing the rest from reference TRBV9 and TRBJ1-5, the complete variable domain is DSGVTQTPKHLITATGQRVTLRCSPRSGDLSVYWYQQSLDQGLQFLIQYYNGEERAKGNILERFSAQQFPDLHSELNLSSLELGDSALYFCASSRGTVEDQPQHFGDGTRLSIL.

In this sample, this clonotype turned up many times. V usage is TRBV30 and J usage is TRBJ2-1; 9 nucleotides line up with TRBD1. The CDR3 runs 15 residues. V dropped 1 base and J dropped 7; count of bases not matched to a gene: 8. In germline, CDR1 is GTSNPN, CDR2 SVGIG (reference sequence). CDR3 nucleotides: TGTGCCTGGAGTGAGACAGGGGGATCGGGGAATGAGCAGTTCTTC. Amino acid sequence: CAWSETGGSGNEQFF.

This clonotype was observed a handful of times. This chain uses TRBV11-3 with TRBJ2-2; a weak D match, TRBD1 (6 bases). This CDR3 has 17 amino acids. V was cut by 0 bases and J by 3 bases, with 14 bases left in between. From germline, CDR1 is SGHNT and CDR2 YENEEA. The CDR3 sequence is CASSLDSATGDTGELFF. CDR3 sequence (DNA): TGTGCCAGCAGCTTAGATTCGGCGACAGGAGACACCGGGGAGCTGTTTTTT.

This clonotype was counted ten times or more. The CDR3 nucleotides read TGCAGCGTTGGAAGCGGGGGGAATGAAAAACTGTTTTTT. Its protein is CSVGSGGNEKLFF. V usage is TRBV29-1 and J usage is TRBJ1-4; a possible D gene is TRBD1 (5 bases). Per germline, CDR1 SQVTM and CDR2 ANQGSEA. Trimming took 4 bases from V and 5 from J, leaving 11 bases between them. The CDR3 contains 13 residues.

This clonotype was observed at least ten times. The chain links TRBV6-2 or TRBV6-3 to TRBJ2-1; D not certain. Trimming pared 0 bases from V and 0 bases from J, leaving 15 bases between. The V gene's germline CDR1 is MNHEY and CDR2 SVGEGT. The CDR3 covers 18 residues. CDR3 residues: CASSYSLHGDSSYNEQFF. Written as DNA, the CDR3 is TGTGCCAGCAGTTACTCACTACATGGGGATAGCTCCTACAATGAGCAGTTCTTC.

This clonotype has at least ten counts. The chain combines TRBV27 with TRBJ2-3; possibly TRBD2 for D (6 bases). The CDR3 sequence is 16 residues long. The V gene lost 2 bases and the J gene lost 3 bases, with 15 bases spanning the gap. Germline-derived CDR1 and CDR2 are MNHEY and SMNVEV (reference sequence). The CDR3 protein is CASSLEGGGRTDTQYF. CDR3 nucleotide sequence: TGTGCCAGCAGTTTAGAGGGAGGAGGTAGAACAGATACGCAGTATTTT.

There are many counts of this clonotype. The V gene is TRBV5-1, the J gene TRBJ1-1; the D gene is possibly TRBD1 (6 bases). The CDR3 spans 14 residues. Trimming removed 5 bases at V and 0 bases at J, with 11 bases between. Germline V gene sequence: CDR1 SGHRS, CDR2 YFSETQ. CDR3 residues: CASSFGQMNTEAFF. DNA of the CDR3: TGCGCCAGCAGTTTTGGACAGATGAACACTGAAGCTTTCTTT.

This clonotype was observed a single time. The junction and the germline gene differ at one end; a read error may be behind it. The chain employs TRBV20-1 and TRBJ2-5; 10 positions match TRBD2. CDR3 size: 13 residues. Germline CDR1 and CDR2: DFQATT and SNEGSKA (reference sequence). CDR3 DNA: TGCAGTGCTCGGCTAGCGGGAGTAGAGACCCAGCACTTC. Its translation: CSARLAGVETQHF.

This clonotype showed up just a few times. The V gene is TRBV10-3, the J gene TRBJ1-2; D may be TRBD1 (5 bases). Germline CDR1 ENHRY, CDR2 SYGVKD. The CDR3 covers 13 residues. The ends were cut back, 10 bases at V and 2 bases at J, with 14 bases in the middle. The CDR3: CATRQITNYGYTF. CDR3 bases: TGTGCCACACGACAGATTACCAACTATGGCTACACCTTC.

This clonotype was counted ten times or more. Here the CDR3 DNA reads TGTGCCAGCAGCTTAGTGGGCGGTGTGGTCACAGATACGCAGTATTTT. Translating it yields CASSLVGGVVTDTQYF. V is TRBV11-2 and J is TRBJ2-3; D not resolved. V was clipped by 1 base and J by 2 bases, with 13 bases between them. The CDR3 consists of 16 residues. Looked up from germline, CDR1 is SGHAT and CDR2 is FQNNGV.

The rearrangement joins TRBV19 to TRBJ1-2; 7 bases fit TRBD1. CDR3 size: 14 residues. Germline CDR1 is LNHDA and CDR2 is SQIVND (reference sequence). V lost 7 bases, J lost 0 bases, and 5 bases stayed unmatched. CDR3: CASTTGPANYGYTF. The CDR3 DNA is TGTGCCAGTACGACAGGGCCAGCTAACTATGGCTACACCTTC. Complete variable domain (other parts from reference TRBV19 and TRBJ1-2): DGGITQSPKYLFRKEGQNVTLSCEQNLNHDAMYWYRQDPGQGLRLIYYSQIVNDFQKGDIAEGYSVSREKKESFPLTVTSAQKNPTAFYLCASTTGPANYGYTFGSGTRLTVV.

There are many counts of this clonotype. The chain links TRBV29-1 to TRBJ2-5; 7 nucleotides agree with TRBD2. This CDR3 is 13 amino acids long. After removal of 4 bases from V and 4 bases from J, the junction contained 6 bases not matched to a gene. Germline CDR1 and CDR2: SQVTM and ANQGSEA. CDR3 region: CSVAASGLETQYF. DNA of the CDR3: TGCAGCGTTGCGGCTAGCGGACTAGAGACCCAGTACTTC.